This T cell receptor (beta chain) was sequenced during a study of blood T cell repertoires in COVID-19. The method was immunoSEQ multiplex PCR; TCRdb's version includes in-frame clones alone and lacks a portion of them. In the table there are about 130,000 clones, around nine tenths of which are singletons. The CDR3 extends over 19 amino acids. Germline V gene lookup returns CDR1 LNHDA and CDR2 SQIVND (reference sequence). The ends were cut back, 3 bases at V and 4 bases at J, with 25 bases in the middle. The chain links TRBV19 to TRBJ2-1; a possible D gene is TRBD2 (6 bases). This TCR was recovered from a man aged 45-65 years with COVID-19, enrolled during active disease. The sample was peripheral blood. The CDR3 nucleotides read TGTGCCAGTAGTATCCCCGGCGGGAAGGTCGATTGGGAATACAATGAGCAGTTCTTC. Its protein product is CASSIPGGKVDWEYNEQFF. The complete variable domain, with remaining parts taken from reference TRBV19 and TRBJ2-1, reads DGGITQSPKYLFRKEGQNVTLSCEQNLNHDAMYWYRQDPGQGLRLIYYSQIVNDFQKGDIAEGYSVSREKKESFPLTVTSAQKNPTAFYLCASSIPGGKVDWEYNEQFFGPGTRLTVL.